A selection of T cell receptor beta chains follows, all from one sample in a study of blood T cells in healthy people across ages. MiXCR, run by TCRdb on the 5' RACE reads, gives a single entry per CDR3 protein. The table includes more than 1,400,000 distinct CDR3 sequences, 42% detected once. Sequenced: blood. The receptors shown here come from a woman aged 18-30 years in good health. CDR3s include the opening cysteine and the closing phenylalanine or tryptophan. A D gene is named only where the DNA matches it firmly. Some rows have no size entry. The others give once, few or many, or a class for an expanded clone.

CDR3	DNA	size	D	J	V
CASRPRQSSGANVLTF	TGTGCCAGCAGGCCCCGACAAAGCTCTGGGGCCAACGTCCTGACTTTC	few	.	TRBJ2-6	TRBV27
CASSPRTGFDDGYTF	TGTGCCAGCAGTCCGCGGACAGGGTTTGACGATGGCTACACCTTC	.	TRBD1	TRBJ1-2	TRBV12-3/TRBV12-4
CASKGLAGVGYFDEQYF	TGTGCCAGCAAAGGACTAGCGGGAGTAGGTTATTTCGATGAGCAGTACTTC	.	TRBD2	TRBJ2-5	TRBV2
CSVGMRQGANTGELFF	TGCAGCGTGGGGATGAGGCAGGGGGCCAACACCGGGGAGCTGTTTTTT	few	TRBD1	TRBJ2-2	TRBV29-1
CSAQGGRGPNYGYTF	TGCAGTGCCCAGGGGGGACGGGGACCTAACTATGGCTACACCTTC	.	TRBD1	TRBJ1-2	TRBV20-1
CASSQLIGNRETQYF	TGTGCCAGCAGCCAATTAATCGGGAATCGGGAGACCCAGTACTTC	.	.	TRBJ2-5	TRBV3-1
CASSKSFPSGSGFGYF	TGTGCCAGCAGCAAAAGCTTCCCTAGCGGGAGTGGATTTGGGTACTTC	.	.	TRBJ2-4	TRBV21-1
CASSSPMGSEAFF	TGTGCCAGCAGCTCTCCTATGGGGTCTGAAGCTTTCTTT	once	.	TRBJ1-1	TRBV11-2
CASRTGQYNEQFF	TGTGCCAGCAGAACGGGACAGTACAATGAGCAGTTCTTC	.	TRBD1	TRBJ2-1	TRBV2
CASRGGEQYF	TGTGCCAGCAGGGGGGGGGAGCAGTACTTC	few	TRBD2	TRBJ2-7	TRBV28
CASSYSFGDEQYF	TGTGCCAGCAGTTACTCTTTTGGGGACGAGCAGTACTTC	many	.	TRBJ2-7	TRBV6-5
CASSLIAGVETQYF	TGCGCCAGCAGTTTAATAGCGGGAGTAGAGACCCAGTACTTC	.	TRBD2	TRBJ2-5	TRBV5-1
CASSKLSGTRQETQYF	TGTGCCAGCAGCAAATTGTCAGGGACACGTCAAGAGACCCAGTACTTC	.	.	TRBJ2-5	TRBV21-1
CAIRGLAQRGSGFTGELFF	TGTGCCATCAGGGGACTAGCTCAAAGGGGTTCCGGTTTCACCGGGGAGCTGTTTTTT	few	TRBD2	TRBJ2-2	TRBV10-3
CSARVGVRSETQYF	TGCAGTGCTAGAGTGGGTGTTAGATCGGAGACCCAGTACTTC	.	.	TRBJ2-5	TRBV20-1
CASIIRDSYNRPQHF	TGTGCCAGCATTATCCGGGACTCCTACAATCGGCCCCAGCATTTT	.	.	TRBJ1-5	TRBV28
CASSASAPDEQFF	TGCGCCAGCAGCGCCTCTGCCCCGGATGAGCAGTTCTTC	few	.	TRBJ2-1	TRBV5-1
CSAGPTVSDEQFF	TGCAGCGCCGGCCCGACAGTTTCCGATGAGCAGTTCTTC	many	.	TRBJ2-1	TRBV29-1
CASSKGTGPIDEQYF	TGTGCCAGCAGCAAAGGGACAGGGCCGATAGACGAGCAGTACTTC	few	.	TRBJ2-7	TRBV21-1
CASSQGLGLGETQYF	TGCGCCAGCAGCCAAGGATTGGGGTTGGGAGAGACCCAGTACTTC	.	.	TRBJ2-5	TRBV4-1
CAISEVAGGPYEQYF	TGTGCCATCAGTGAGGTAGCGGGAGGCCCCTACGAGCAGTACTTC	.	TRBD2	TRBJ2-7	TRBV10-3
CASSLSFDGSQPQHF	TGTGCCAGCAGCTTATCTTTCGACGGGTCTCAGCCCCAGCATTTT	few	.	TRBJ1-5	TRBV7-9
CSETGSTDTQYF	TGCAGCGAAACGGGGTCCACAGATACGCAGTATTTT	.	.	TRBJ2-3	TRBV29-1
CASTPRTGGYEQYF	TGTGCCAGCACTCCACGGACAGGGGGCTACGAGCAGTACTTC	.	TRBD1	TRBJ2-7	TRBV28
CASSLDRHNEQFF	TGTGCCAGCAGCCTGGACCGTCACAATGAGCAGTTCTTC	.	.	TRBJ2-1	TRBV12-3/TRBV12-4
CASSPSDRGRSQPQHF	TGTGCCAGCAGTCCCTCGGACAGGGGGCGCAGTCAGCCCCAGCATTTT	few	TRBD1	TRBJ1-5	TRBV12-3/TRBV12-4
CASSGGLGGPNNEQFF	TGTGCCAGCAGTGGCGGACTGGGGGGACCCAACAATGAGCAGTTCTTC	few	.	TRBJ2-1	TRBV6-1
CASSVTGTPTDTQYF	TGTGCCAGCAGCGTCACAGGGACCCCCACAGATACGCAGTATTTT	few	.	TRBJ2-3	TRBV9
CASRPSSGKSEQYF	TGTGCCAGCAGGCCGAGTAGCGGGAAAAGTGAGCAGTACTTC	once	TRBD2	TRBJ2-7	TRBV6-2/TRBV6-3
CASSVGGHALGNEQFF	TGTGCCAGCAGCGTAGGGGGACACGCCCTCGGCAATGAGCAGTTCTTC	.	.	TRBJ2-1	TRBV9
CASSDSGRANTGELFF	TGTGCCAGCAGCGATAGCGGGAGGGCCAACACCGGGGAGCTGTTTTTT	.	TRBD2	TRBJ2-2	TRBV3-1
CASSAAGAKNIQYF	TGTGCCAGCAGTGCCGCAGGTGCCAAAAACATTCAGTACTTC	.	.	TRBJ2-4	TRBV2
CASAPGRLTKNIQYF	TGTGCCAGCGCCCCGGGGCGCCTGACCAAAAACATTCAGTACTTC	.	.	TRBJ2-4	TRBV27
CASSLSIGGLTDTQYF	TGTGCCAGCAGTTTGAGTATAGGGGGCCTTACAGATACGCAGTATTTT	few	TRBD1	TRBJ2-3	TRBV11-2
CASSEPSCNEQFF	TGTGCCAGCAGTGAACCTAGTTGCAATGAGCAGTTCTTC	.	.	TRBJ2-1	TRBV2
CSVEVPSQGTSYEQYF	TGCAGCGTTGAAGTCCCCTCCCAGGGTACCTCCTACGAGCAGTACTTC	few	.	TRBJ2-7	TRBV29-1
CAISEGADSLYGYTF	TGTGCCATCAGTGAGGGGGCAGACTCTCTCTATGGCTACACCTTC	.	.	TRBJ1-2	TRBV10-3
CAWGGEKLFF	TGTGCCTGGGGGGGTGAAAAACTGTTTTTT	.	.	TRBJ1-4	TRBV30
CASSSHGQAKQSLQETQYF	TGCGCCAGCAGCTCTCATGGGCAGGCTAAACAGTCTTTGCAAGAGACCCAGTACTTC	few	.	TRBJ2-5	TRBV5-1
CASSYSAIGEQFF	TGTGCCAGCAGTTACTCAGCAATCGGTGAGCAGTTCTTC	few	.	TRBJ2-1	TRBV6-2/TRBV6-3
CASSQGRAGTFANTIYF	TGCGCCAGCAGCCAAGGTCGGGCAGGGACTTTCGCGAACACCATATATTTT	.	.	TRBJ1-3	TRBV4-1
CSVEGGAGGYNEQFF	TGCAGCGTTGAAGGCGGTGCGGGAGGGTACAATGAGCAGTTCTTC	.	TRBD2	TRBJ2-1	TRBV29-1
CASRRATGNQPQHF	TGTGCCAGCAGGCGGGCGACGGGGAATCAGCCCCAGCATTTT	.	.	TRBJ1-5	TRBV6-5
CASSMGGRVHTEAFF	TGTGCCAGCAGCATGGGTGGCAGGGTGCACACTGAAGCTTTCTTT	once	.	TRBJ1-1	TRBV7-9
CASSLVPGGLVNTEAFF	TGCGCCAGCAGCTTGGTTCCAGGGGGGCTGGTGAACACTGAAGCTTTCTTT	once	TRBD1	TRBJ1-1	TRBV5-1
CSARDSGGLNYGYTF	TGCAGTGCTAGAGATTCAGGGGGATTAAACTATGGCTACACCTTC	once	TRBD1	TRBJ1-2	TRBV20-1
CSARVRGTGVYGYTF	TGCAGTGCTAGAGTTAGGGGGACAGGGGTTTATGGCTACACCTTC	few	TRBD1	TRBJ1-2	TRBV20-1
CASNGQGTMNTEAFF	TGTGCCAGCAATGGTCAGGGGACCATGAACACTGAAGCTTTCTTT	few	.	TRBJ1-1	TRBV2